The sequence of this T cell receptor beta chain was determined in a study of CD8+ T cells in alopecia areata. In the study overall: Twice daily, treated patients received 5 to 10 mg of oral tofacitinib. Tofacitinib continued for 6 to 18 months and was then withheld for 6 months. Study observations and caveats: A great number of expanded lesional clones endured in scalp and blood during tofacitinib. Only a single nonresponder existed, so baseline CD8+ expansion links stay unclear.

As for this clone: Its cognate antigen is unknown.

Following extraction, RNA underwent reverse transcription to cDNA, which served as the sequencing template. TCRdb's table, derived via immunoSEQ multiplex PCR, lists solely in-frame clones and lacks some. The table includes 150,000 to 200,000 clones, around 60% detected once. Treatment noted: oral pan-JAK inhibitor, 5-10 mg twice daily. The germline V gene has CDR1 SNHLY and CDR2 FYNNEI. V was clipped by 4 bases and J by 2 bases, with 12 bases between them. The CDR3 extends over 15 amino acids. The source of this sequence is a human donor with alopecia areata. The sample consisted of CD4+ T cells sorted from blood, taken at week 24, from a patient treated with tofacitinib. V is TRBV2 and J is TRBJ1-5; the D gene is possibly TRBD1 (5 bases). The DNA of the CDR3 is TGTGCCAGCAGTGTGGAGGGGATGGGCAATCAGCCCCAGCATTTT. Translating gives CASSVEGMGNQPQHF.